This section outlines one T cell receptor (beta chain) sequence together with its context. Its antigen has not been determined. Per-nucleotide qualities are absent, and no much larger clonotype sits a single base away. Whole blood was collected in K2EDTA tubes by collaborating institutions according to the institutions' own protocols. For TCRbeta analysis, collaborators shipped samples as frozen whole blood, isolated PBMCs, or DNA extracted from either of those sample types. The data are from a study of blood T cell repertoires in COVID-19 (dated by TCRdb to 2018 to 2021). Background on the whole study: Samples from collaborators originated in the United States, Italy and Spain and spanned both the acute and convalescent phases of COVID-19. The material from the prospective study consisted of cDNA or gDNA derived from T cells, B-cell-depleted T cells, or PBMCs. The dataset comprised deeply sampled blood TCRbeta repertoires from subjects exposed to, actively infected with, or recovered from COVID-19. The repertoires were released in a freely available public database meant as a resource for research on the immune response to SARS-CoV-2. The samples were drawn from the first 160 participants of the ongoing ImmuneRACE study and from roughly 1,300 subjects provided by 6 global collaborators. A de-identified subject ID, COVID-19 status, age in years and sex were almost always included in the sample metadata. Where available, HLA class I and class II types were taken from metadata supplied by the sample provider and were not determined by assay-based typing. On the study overall, not on this receptor specifically: Clinical and demographic metadata were provided uncurated, with the amount varying by source and participant.

The immunoSEQ Assay, a bias-controlled multiplex PCR, was used to amplify TCRbeta CDR3 regions from genomic DNA. Concerning the study's data processing: Nucleated cell counts per sample were estimated from amplification of reference gene primers within the assay. Sequence reads were collapsed and filtered to measure the absolute abundance of every unique TCRbeta CDR3 rearrangement. Productive Simpson clonality was computed per sample as the square root of Simpson's diversity index over productive rearrangements. TCRdb holds this immuneACCESS table with in-frame rearrangements only. Some clones are missing; in checked studies, unresolved V genes explain under half, and the rest has no known cause. The D gene and trimming were derived from the DNA, and the V and J assignments and clone size from that table. In all, the sample holds 140,000 or so clones, and 65% to 85% of those were seen once. The ten largest clonotypes hold around 8.6% of the sample.

The V end loses 7 bases and the J end loses 4 bases, and a stretch of 16 bases separates them. Measured from the cysteine to the phenylalanine, the CDR3 is 15 residues long. Only the CDR3 region is kept as DNA, spanning 45 bases read in frame from base 1. In the germline V gene, CDR1 corresponds to MDHEN and CDR2 to SYDVKM. The sample was peripheral blood. The chain employs TRBV28 and TRBJ2-2; TRBD2 is perhaps the D gene, given 6 matching bases. This receptor was taken from a human donor in a cohort sampled during active COVID-19. The bases read TGTGCCAGCACCCGGAAGTCGGGGGTCACCGGGGAGCTGTTTTTT. This translates into CASTRKSGVTGELFF.